The sample holds many counts of the clone carrying this TCR beta chain. Its antigen is not identified. This record belongs to a study of CD8 T cells in ankylosing spondylitis. Libraries of TCR beta came from quantitative 5'-RACE with molecular barcodes. TCRdb ran MiXCR on the 5' RACE reads and lists one entry per CDR3 protein. The sample yields around 490,000 distinct CDR3 sequences, approximately 5.3% seen once. Germline CDR1 reads SGDLS; CDR2 reads YYNGEE. CDR3 length: 17 amino acids. Trimming removed 3 bases from V and 0 bases from J; junction bases left unmatched: 10. General study findings and limits: Reports say disease-linked clones showed up significantly more in matched ankylosing spondylitis synovial fluid. Roughly eight highly homologous variants made up a TCR beta motif that seemed to typify ankylosing spondylitis blood. CD8+ by phenotype, disease-linked clones were relatively rare in peripheral blood.

Source material: blood, either unsorted or a sorted T cell fraction (not recorded which). The clonotype was recovered from a male donor with ankylosing spondylitis. The rearrangement links TRBV9 to TRBJ2-3; 7 bases fit TRBD1. CDR3 sequence: CASSAQIQGTSTDTQYF. The CDR3 coding sequence is TGTGCCAGCAGCGCCCAGATACAGGGGACGAGCACAGATACGCAGTATTTT.